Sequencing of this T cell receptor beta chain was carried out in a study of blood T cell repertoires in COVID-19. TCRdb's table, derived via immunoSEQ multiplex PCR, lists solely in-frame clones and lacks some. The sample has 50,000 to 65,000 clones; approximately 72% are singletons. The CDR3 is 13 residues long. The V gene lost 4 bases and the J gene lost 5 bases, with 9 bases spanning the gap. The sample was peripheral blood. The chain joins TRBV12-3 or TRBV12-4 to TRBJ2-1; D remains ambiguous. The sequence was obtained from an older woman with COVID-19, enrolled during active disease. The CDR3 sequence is CASSYSGDNEQFF. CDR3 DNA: TGTGCCAGCAGTTACTCCGGAGACAATGAGCAGTTCTTC.